These 24 T cell receptor beta chains came from one sample sequenced in a study of T cells in Graves' hyperthyroidism and ophthalmopathy. TCR beta CDR3 regions were amplified from RNA transcripts. Carried out on the TCR CDR3, a first-round RT-PCR used the HTBI primer set. TCRdb re-analysed the multiplex PCR reads in MiXCR, keeping a single row per CDR3 protein. This sample yields more than 550,000 distinct CDR3 sequences, of which over 40% are seen a single time; under 8.5% belongs to the top ten. The specimen was peripheral blood or thyroid tissue (not recorded which). The receptors originated from an adult man with Graves' disease, either hyperthyroidism or ophthalmopathy (not recorded which).

The chain couples TRBV14 to TRBJ2-7; D is possibly TRBD1 (5 bases). The end of the DNA aligns better with TRBJ2-1, so the J call may be wrong. In germline, CDR1 is SGHDN, CDR2 FVKESK. This CDR3 region has 16 residues. Here the CDR3 DNA reads TGTGCCAGCAGCCAAGACGTGGGGCTAGGACGGGCTGAGCAGTTCTTC. It translates to CASSQDVGLGRAEQFF.

This chain joins TRBV5-6 and TRBJ1-6; D might be TRBD1 (5 bases). The CDR3 spans 14 residues. Germline V gene sequence: CDR1 SGHDT, CDR2 YYEEEE. Trimming stripped 9 bases from V and 10 bases from J, with 20 bases between. CDR3 sequence reads: CANSPGTVGSPLHF. The CDR3 bases are TGTGCCAACAGTCCCGGGACGGTGGGGTCACCCCTCCACTTT.

The V call is TRBV6-1, the J call TRBJ2-2; TRBD1 matches at 9 bases. V trimming: 4 bases; J trimming: 4 bases; junction bases outside the gene matches: 10. The CDR3 covers 17 residues. The germline CDR1 and CDR2 sequences are MNHNS and SASEGT. In DNA, the CDR3 is TGTGCCAGCAGTGGATCCGGGACAGGGACGGCCACCGGGGAGCTGTTTTTT. Amino acids: CASSGSGTGTATGELFF.

This clonotype was seen a few times. This chain connects TRBV7-9 to TRBJ2-7, with a tentative D call TRBD1 (5 bases). This CDR3 comprises 16 residues. Trimming removed 1 base at V and 4 bases at J, with 17 bases between. The germline V gene has CDR1 SEHNR and CDR2 FQNEAQ (reference sequence). CDR3 amino acids: CASSLGSGSGFYEQYF. CDR3 sequence (DNA): TGTGCCAGCAGCTTAGGTTCAGGGTCCGGTTTTTACGAGCAGTACTTC.

This clonotype came up many times. The chain combines TRBV7-9 with TRBJ1-1; D not certain. CDR1 and CDR2 from the germline V gene are SEHNR and FQNEAQ (reference sequence). CDR3 length: 14 amino acids. V was cut by 0 bases and J by 5 bases, with 10 bases left in between. CDR3 sequence (DNA): TGTGCCAGCAGCTTAGCGGAGGGAACGACTGAAGCTTTCTTT. Translated, it gives CASSLAEGTTEAFF.

Concerning this clonotype itself: The junction departs from the called germline gene at one end, perhaps through a read error. The rearrangement links TRBV10-2 to TRBJ1-1, with D possibly TRBD1 on 6 matching bases. The length of the CDR3 is 13 residues. Germline V gene sequence: CDR1 WSHSY, CDR2 SAAADI. The CDR3 DNA reads TGTGCCAGCAGTGATCGTTGGACAGTGGAAGCTTTCTTT. As protein: CASSDRWTVEAFF.

Only a few counts were recorded for this clonotype. The chain joins TRBV7-2 to TRBJ2-5, with D tentatively TRBD2 (6 bases). The V and J ends lost 5 bases and 3 bases respectively, with 16 bases between them. Germline CDR1 SGHTA, CDR2 FQGNSA. The CDR3 is 15 residues long. The CDR3 here is CASSPSGQVKETQYF. The CDR3 DNA is TGTGCCAGCAGCCCCAGCGGGCAGGTCAAAGAGACCCAGTACTTC.

The chain employs TRBV7-2 and TRBJ1-3; weak D call: TRBD1 (6 bases). In germline, CDR1 is SGHTA, CDR2 FQGNSA. V lost 5 bases to trimming and J lost 4 bases, with 18 bases between them. The CDR3 has 16 amino acids. CDR3 nucleotides: TGTGCCAGCAGCGCGGGACACCCTGGGAAGGGAAACACCATATATTTT. This gives the protein CASSAGHPGKGNTIYF.

This chain's CDR3 is CASSFLPGQGGYGYTF. The CDR3 DNA follows: TGTGCCAGCAGCTTTTTACCGGGACAGGGGGGCTATGGCTACACCTTC. The chain joins TRBV7-9 to TRBJ1-2; the match to TRBD1 covers 11 bases. Looked up from germline, CDR1 is SEHNR and CDR2 is FQNEAQ (reference sequence). The CDR3 is 16 amino acids. V gave up 3 bases and J gave up 4 bases; unmatched junction bases: 7.

This chain connects TRBV20-1 to TRBJ2-5; D could derive from TRBD1 or TRBD2 (5 bases each). V shed 5 bases and J shed 5 bases, with 18 bases lying between them. Germline CDR1 and CDR2: DFQATT and SNEGSKA (reference sequence). The length of the CDR3 is 14 residues. The CDR3 DNA reads TGCAGTGCTGGTCAGGGACGGCCCCAGGAGACCCAGTACTTC. As protein: CSAGQGRPQETQYF.

This clonotype occurred many times. This chain connects TRBV7-9 to TRBJ2-5; 9 nucleotides match TRBD2. The CDR3 sequence is 14 residues long. Germline V lookup: CDR1 SEHNR, CDR2 FQNEAQ (reference sequence). Trimming took 4 bases from V and 5 from J; bases not matched to a gene: 5. Here the CDR3 reads CASSSAGGAETQYF. CDR3 coding DNA: TGTGCCAGCAGCTCCGCGGGGGGGGCCGAGACCCAGTACTTC.

There are a few counts of this clonotype. The chain couples TRBV12-3 or TRBV12-4 to TRBJ1-1; maybe TRBD1 (5 bases). This CDR3 contains 14 residues. Trimming left V 3 bases short and J 2 bases short, with 10 bases between. DNA for the CDR3: TGTGCCAGCAGTTTCCAGGGTTTTAACACTGAAGCTTTCTTT. Translated, it gives CASSFQGFNTEAFF.

The rearrangement joins TRBV20-1 to TRBJ1-1; D is ambiguous. This CDR3 has 13 amino acids. The ends were cut back, 0 bases at V and 4 bases at J, with 9 bases in the middle. Germline CDR1 and CDR2: DFQATT and SNEGSKA (reference sequence). The CDR3 loop reads CSARDLRTTEAFF. The CDR3, as DNA: TGCAGTGCTAGAGATCTAAGAACCACTGAAGCTTTCTTT.

This sequence joins TRBV29-1 and TRBJ1-1; a possible D gene is TRBD1 (5 bases). The CDR3 has 11 amino acids. CDR1 SQVTM and CDR2 ANQGSEA come from the germline V gene. Trimming removed 8 bases from V and 3 bases from J, with 10 bases in between. Here the CDR3 reads CSLDMYTEAFF. For the CDR3, the DNA is TGCAGCTTGGACATGTACACTGAAGCTTTCTTT.

Details on this clonotype: One junction end disagrees with the germline gene, perhaps due to a read error. This rearrangement joins TRBV2 to TRBJ1-1; maybe TRBD1 (5 bases). The CDR3 has 11 residues. Germline V gene lookup returns CDR1 SNHLY and CDR2 FYNNEI. As DNA, the CDR3 is TGTGCCATCAGTGACGGGACGGAAGCTTTCTTT. Translated, it gives CAISDGTEAFF.

There are a few counts of this clonotype. This sequence joins TRBV6-5 and TRBJ2-7, with D perhaps matching TRBD2 (6 bases). There are 14 residues in the CDR3. Germline V lookup: CDR1 MNHEY, CDR2 SVGAGI. Between the trimmed V and J ends, which lost 1 base and 0 bases, there was a span of 7 bases. The CDR3 DNA is TGTGCCAGCAGTTACTTGGAGGGCTCCTACGAGCAGTACTTC. Translating it yields CASSYLEGSYEQYF.

Ten or more counts support this clonotype. J is TRBJ1-5 and V is TRBV5-1; possible D gene TRBD1, 5 bases. Per the germline V gene, CDR1 is SGHRS and CDR2 is YFSETQ. V was pared by 0 bases and J by 8 bases, with 9 bases between. The CDR3 extends over 13 amino acids. CDR3: CASSLASGEPQHF. DNA for the CDR3: TGCGCCAGCAGCTTGGCCTCGGGGGAGCCCCAGCATTTT.

This clonotype was seen a few times. The chain uses TRBV2 and TRBJ1-5; D remains unclear. Deletions cut 0 bases from V and 4 bases from J, with 10 bases between. The CDR3 loop spans 15 amino acids. Per germline, CDR1 SNHLY and CDR2 FYNNEI. CDR3: CASSEAIGINQPQHF. The CDR3 nucleotides read TGTGCCAGCAGTGAAGCGATCGGGATAAATCAGCCCCAGCATTTT. Full variable domain (remainder filled in from reference TRBV2 and TRBJ1-5): EPEVTQTPSHQVTQMGQEVILRCVPISNHLYFYWYRQILGQKVEFLVSFYNNEISEKSEIFDDQFSVERPDGSNFTLKIRSTKLEDSAMYFCASSEAIGINQPQHFGDGTRLSIL.

CDR3 protein: CASSFGDSDIEKLFF. In DNA, the CDR3 is TGCGCCAGCAGCTTCGGAGACAGTGATATAGAAAAACTGTTTTTT. The chain carries TRBV5-1 and TRBJ1-4, with a possible D match to TRBD1 (5 bases). V lost 2 bases to trimming and J lost 8 bases, with 16 bases between them. CDR1 and CDR2 from the germline V gene are SGHRS and YFSETQ. This CDR3 spans 15 amino acids.

This clonotype was seen many times. J is TRBJ1-6 and V is TRBV12-3 or TRBV12-4; weak D call: TRBD1 (6 bases). V lost 6 bases and J 11 bases, leaving 14 bases between the germline ends. CDR3 length: 13 residues. The CDR3: CASRTGSDTPLHF. For the CDR3, the DNA is TGTGCCAGCAGAACAGGGAGTGACACACCCCTCCACTTT.

This clonotype was recorded at least ten times. The chain combines TRBV10-3 with TRBJ1-5; D is unclear. Germline V gene sequence: CDR1 ENHRY, CDR2 SYGVKD. The V end lost 0 bases, the J end lost 6 bases, and 6 bases lay between the germline ends. CDR3 size: 13 residues. The CDR3 region is CAISESEGQPQHF. CDR3 sequence (DNA): TGTGCCATCAGTGAGTCTGAAGGTCAGCCCCAGCATTTT.

This clonotype has ten or more counts. The V and J genes are TRBV29-1 and TRBJ1-3, with 8 positions matching TRBD1. Trimming took 7 bases from V and 0 from J; bases not matched to a gene: 5. The CDR3 length is 14 residues. CDR1 and CDR2 from the germline V gene are SQVTM and ANQGSEA. CDR3 nucleotides: TGCAGCGGTAGGACAGGGACCTCTGGAAACACCATATATTTT. It translates to CSGRTGTSGNTIYF.

The chain links TRBV2 to TRBJ1-5; a weak D match, TRBD1 (5 bases). Germline CDR1 and CDR2: SNHLY and FYNNEI. V shed 4 bases and J shed 7 bases, with 14 bases lying between them. CDR3 length equals 14 residues. CDR3 protein: CASSGIQGWQPQHF. Here the CDR3 DNA reads TGTGCCAGCAGTGGGATCCAGGGATGGCAGCCCCAGCATTTT.

A remark on this clonotype: A single base separates this from a much larger clone, so it may be a read error. The rearrangement joins TRBV29-1 to TRBJ1-1, with D perhaps TRBD1 (5 bases). This CDR3 is built from 14 residues. In germline, CDR1 is SQVTM, CDR2 ANQGSEA. CDR3 sequence reads: CSVEVGGVNAEAFF. The CDR3 DNA sequence: TGCAGCGTTGAGGTCGGAGGGGTGAACGCTGAAGCTTTCTTT. Using reference TRBV29-1 and TRBJ1-1 for the parts outside the CDR3, the full variable domain is SAVISQKPSRDICQRGTSLTIQCQVDSQVTMMFWYRQQPGQSLTLIATANQGSEATYESGFVIDKFPISRPNLTFSTLTVSNMSPEDSSIYLCSVEVGGVNAEAFFGQGTRLTVV.